The 30 T cell receptor beta chains in this list originate from one sample, sequenced in a study of T cells in Graves' hyperthyroidism and ophthalmopathy. It was RNA transcripts that yielded the amplified TCR beta CDR3 regions. The HTBI primer set was used in a first-round RT-PCR of the TCR CDR3. TCRdb called the multiplex PCR reads again in MiXCR, with one record for every CDR3 protein. The sample holds over 300,000 distinct CDR3 sequences; over 11% are singletons and the top ten take more than 9.5%. The sequencing input was blood. The source is a woman aged 60 to 75 with Graves' hyperthyroidism.

This clonotype showed up many times. V usage is TRBV2 and J usage is TRBJ2-5; 9 bases line up with TRBD1. V was pared by 7 bases and J by 5 bases, with 5 bases of the junction left unmatched. The CDR3 extends over 13 amino acids. Per the germline V gene, CDR1 is SNHLY and CDR2 is FYNNEI. The CDR3 is CASKLTGGETQYF. As DNA, the CDR3 is TGTGCCAGCAAACTGACAGGGGGTGAGACCCAGTACTTC.

This clonotype appeared many times. The chain couples TRBV6-1 to TRBJ2-5; the D gene is possibly TRBD1 (5 bases). Germline V gives CDR1 MNHNS, CDR2 SASEGT. V lost 6 bases and J 3 bases, leaving 11 bases between the germline ends. This CDR3 comprises 13 residues. CDR3 residues: CASRATGKETQYF. The CDR3 coding sequence is TGTGCCAGCAGAGCAACAGGAAAAGAGACCCAGTACTTC.

The chain employs TRBV9 and TRBJ2-3; the match to TRBD2 covers 9 bases. The CDR3 spans 15 residues. Unmatched junction bases numbered 7, after V lost 3 bases and J lost 5 bases. CDR1 is SGDLS, CDR2 YYNGEE, per germline. The CDR3 is CASSERAGGLDTQYF. The CDR3 nucleotides read TGTGCCAGCAGCGAGAGGGCGGGAGGGTTAGATACGCAGTATTTT.

This clonotype was detected many times. The chain couples TRBV29-1 to TRBJ1-2; D is possibly TRBD1 (6 bases). The CDR3 is 13 residues long. The ends were cut back, 6 bases at V and 0 bases at J, with 11 bases in the middle. Germline CDR1 is SQVTM and CDR2 is ANQGSEA. The CDR3 loop reads CSVPDSTNYGYTF. The CDR3 DNA reads TGCAGCGTGCCGGACAGCACTAACTATGGCTACACCTTC.

This clonotype was seen repeatedly, ten times or more. The chain combines TRBV7-2 with TRBJ2-2, with 7 bases matching TRBD2. V shed 5 bases and J 3 bases; nucleotides not matched to a gene: 9. This CDR3 is 16 amino acids long. Germline V gene data show CDR1 as SGHTA and CDR2 as FQGNSA. CDR3 region: CASSPMAAGYTGELFF. In DNA, the CDR3 is TGTGCCAGCAGCCCGATGGCAGCGGGGTACACCGGGGAGCTGTTTTTT.

The chain combines TRBV5-1 with TRBJ1-2; the D gene is possibly TRBD1 (5 bases). CDR1 is SGHRS and CDR2 is YFSETQ in the germline V gene. Trimming shortened V by 4 bases and J by 10 bases, and 26 bases separated the two germline ends. CDR3 length equals 16 residues. The CDR3 DNA sequence: TGCGCCAGCAGCCCTGGGGTTGTTCGGGGCGCCGTAGCCTACACCTTC. As protein: CASSPGVVRGAVAYTF. Variable domain in full (rest from reference TRBV5-1 and TRBJ1-2): KAGVTQTPRYLIKTRGQQVTLSCSPISGHRSVSWYQQTPGQGLQFLFEYFSETQRNKGNFPGRFSGRQFSNSRSEMNVSTLELGDSALYLCASSPGVVRGAVAYTFGSGTRLTVV.

The chain has TRBV19 and TRBJ2-5; TRBD2 aligns across 10 bases. From germline, CDR1 is LNHDA and CDR2 SQIVND (reference sequence). The CDR3 has 16 residues. Losses at the gene ends were 3 bases for V and 2 bases for J; bases not matched to a gene: 6. CDR3 bases: TGTGCCAGTAGTATCGGGGCTAGCGGGGGACAAGAGACCCAGTACTTC. Protein: CASSIGASGGQETQYF.

This clonotype was seen repeatedly, ten times or more. The CDR3 DNA follows: TGTGCCAGTAGTATAGTGGGAGGGGTCGGGAACACTGAAGCTTTCTTT. It translates to CASSIVGGVGNTEAFF. The chain links TRBV19 to TRBJ1-1, with a possible D match to TRBD1 (5 bases). Germline V gene data show CDR1 as LNHDA and CDR2 as SQIVND (reference sequence). The CDR3 has 16 amino acids. Deletions cut 1 base from V and 1 base from J, with 13 bases between.

The chain carries TRBV7-2 and TRBJ2-1; 10 nucleotides match TRBD2. Germline V gives CDR1 SGHTA, CDR2 FQGNSA. Trimming cost V 2 bases and J 5 bases; bases outside gene matches: 3. The CDR3 is 15 amino acids. CDR3 loop: CASSLTGLAHNEQFF. CDR3 bases: TGTGCCAGCAGCTTAACGGGACTAGCGCACAATGAGCAGTTCTTC.

Many counts were recorded for this clonotype. The chain is built from TRBV24-1 and TRBJ1-1; unclear D gene. Germline CDR1 reads KGHDR; CDR2 reads SFDVKD. The CDR3 loop spans 13 amino acids. Deletions cut 4 bases from V and 6 bases from J, with 11 bases between. The CDR3 region has the DNA TGTGCCACCAGTGACGGACCTACATCTGAAGCTTTCTTT. Amino acid sequence: CATSDGPTSEAFF.

Details on this clonotype: This clone may be a read error of a much larger clone one base away. The chain employs TRBV28 and TRBJ1-2; 8 bases fit TRBD1. This CDR3 region has 14 residues. The germline CDR1 and CDR2 sequences are MDHEN and SYDVKM. V was pared by 6 bases and J by 4 bases, with 7 bases of the junction left unmatched. This CDR3 is CASSGAGGFYGYTF. The CDR3 nucleotides are TGTGCCAGCAGCGGGGCAGGGGGCTTCTATGGCTACACCTTC.

This clonotype was seen repeatedly, ten times or more. The CDR3 nucleotides are TGTGCCAGCAGCGGGGGCACCGGGGAGCTGTTTTTT. Protein product: CASSGGTGELFF. The genes are TRBV11-2 and TRBJ2-2; D may correspond to TRBD1 or TRBD2 (5 bases each). The CDR3 is 12 amino acids. The V and J ends lost 5 bases and 4 bases respectively, with 5 bases between them. Germline CDR1 reads SGHAT; CDR2 reads FQNNGV.

This clonotype was seen many times. The CDR3 DNA reads as TGTGCCAGCTCACTTTACAGGGATGGAAACACCATATATTTT. Amino acids: CASSLYRDGNTIYF. The chain combines TRBV18 with TRBJ1-3; tentatively, D is TRBD1 (6 bases). Germline V gene sequence: CDR1 KGHSH, CDR2 LQKENI. V shed 4 bases and J shed 3 bases, with 10 bases lying between them. The CDR3 loop spans 14 amino acids.

This clonotype showed up just a few times. The chain has TRBV24-1 and TRBJ2-1, with a possible D match to TRBD1 (5 bases). V lost 6 bases to trimming and J lost 2 bases, with 10 bases between them. CDR1 is KGHDR, CDR2 SFDVKD, per germline. The CDR3 spans 14 residues. In DNA, the CDR3 is TGTGCCACCAGTAGGCCAGGGACCTACAATGAGCAGTTCTTC. Protein product: CATSRPGTYNEQFF.

This clonotype occurred many times. This sequence joins TRBV28 and TRBJ1-5; perhaps TRBD1 as D (5 bases). With 7 bases removed from V and 1 base from J, the gap between germline ends came to 17 bases. CDR1 and CDR2 (germline): MDHEN, SYDVKM. The CDR3 runs to 16 residues. CDR3 in amino acids: CASKVGGVESNQPQHF. In DNA form, the CDR3 reads TGTGCCAGCAAAGTTGGGGGGGTGGAAAGCAATCAGCCCCAGCATTTT.

This chain uses TRBV4-1 with TRBJ2-1; the D gene is possibly TRBD1 (6 bases). Germline values: CDR1 MGHRA, CDR2 YSYEKL. The V end lost 3 bases, the J end lost 6 bases, and 12 bases lay between the germline ends. CDR3 length: 14 residues. The chain's CDR3 is CASSHAGVSNEQFF. CDR3 coding DNA: TGCGCCAGCAGCCATGCAGGGGTGAGCAATGAGCAGTTCTTC.

The genes are TRBV12-3 or TRBV12-4 and TRBJ1-2; D is undetermined. This CDR3 region has 15 residues. With 1 base removed from V and 7 bases from J, the gap between germline ends came to 16 bases. The CDR3 region has the DNA TGTGCCAGCAGTTTAGTGGGCGGTCAAGTGGGTGGCTACACCTTC. This codes for CASSLVGGQVGGYTF.

The rearrangement joins TRBV12-3 or TRBV12-4 to TRBJ2-5; TRBD2 matches 16 bases. The CDR3 runs to 18 residues. Trimming cost V 3 bases and J 3 bases; bases outside gene matches: 7. The CDR3 spells CASSFSGGTSGREETQYF. As DNA, the CDR3 is TGTGCCAGCAGTTTTTCCGGCGGGACTAGCGGGAGGGAAGAGACCCAGTACTTC.

This clonotype was observed many times. The V call is TRBV19, the J call TRBJ1-5, with 9 bases that match TRBD1. In germline, CDR1 is LNHDA, CDR2 SQIVND (reference sequence). Trimming removed 6 bases from V and 2 bases from J; junction bases left unmatched: 20. The CDR3 sequence is 20 residues long. Written as DNA, the CDR3 is TGTGCCAGTAGGTCGAGGGGGGACAGGGCAGCTGGGACCGGCAATCAGCCCCAGCATTTT. Its translation is CASRSRGDRAAGTGNQPQHF.

The rearrangement links TRBV20-1 to TRBJ1-6; TRBD1 aligns across 8 bases. The CDR3 runs 15 residues. Germline assignment: CDR1 DFQATT and CDR2 SNEGSKA (reference sequence). The V gene end was trimmed by 0 bases and the J gene end by 8 bases; junction bases not matched to a gene: 6. The CDR3 coding sequence is TGCAGTGCTAGAGAGACAGGGGCTGGGTATTCACCCCTCCACTTT. Translated, it gives CSARETGAGYSPLHF.

This clonotype has at least ten counts. This chain links TRBV2 with TRBJ2-6; D gene uncertain. CDR3 length equals 15 residues. Germline V lookup: CDR1 SNHLY, CDR2 FYNNEI. Trimming removed 10 bases at V and 0 bases at J, with 13 bases between. In DNA form, the CDR3 reads TGTGCCATGTCTCGAGTCCCCTCTGGGGCCAACGTCCTGACTTTC. Protein: CAMSRVPSGANVLTF.

On this clonotype itself: A much larger clone lies a single base off, so this may be a read error. This sequence joins TRBV18 and TRBJ2-2, with D possibly being TRBD2 (5 bases). CDR3 length: 14 amino acids. CDR1 and CDR2 (germline): KGHSH, LQKENI. Trimming removed 6 bases at V and 3 bases at J, with 11 bases between. This CDR3 reads CASSRTEDTGELFF. In DNA, the CDR3 is TGTGCCAGCTCCAGGACTGAGGACACCGGGGAGCTGTTTTTT.

V is TRBV5-4 and J is TRBJ2-3; 14 bases fit TRBD2. Germline CDR1 and CDR2: SGHNT and YYREEE (reference sequence). Unmatched junction bases numbered 8, after V lost 4 bases and J lost 10 bases. This CDR3 is built from 15 residues. The DNA of the CDR3 is TGTGCCAGCAGCCCCGGGACTAGCGGGAGTTTGTCGCAGTATTTT. Its translation: CASSPGTSGSLSQYF.

The sample holds many counts of this clonotype. The rearrangement links TRBV2 to TRBJ2-3, with 10 bases identical to TRBD2. Germline assignment: CDR1 SNHLY and CDR2 FYNNEI. CDR3 length equals 17 residues. J gave up 1 base and V 4 bases, and 8 bases lay outside the gene matches. The CDR3 bases are TGTGCCAGCAGTGGACGAGCCGGGACTAGCGGCACAGATACGCAGTATTTT. Protein: CASSGRAGTSGTDTQYF. The full variable domain, with the rest looked up from reference TRBV2 and TRBJ2-3, is EPEVTQTPSHQVTQMGQEVILRCVPISNHLYFYWYRQILGQKVEFLVSFYNNEISEKSEIFDDQFSVERPDGSNFTLKIRSTKLEDSAMYFCASSGRAGTSGTDTQYFGPGTRLTVL.

This clonotype occurred a few times. The rearrangement joins TRBV28 to TRBJ2-7; no firm D call. The ends were cut back, 4 bases at V and 5 bases at J, with 21 bases in the middle. The CDR3 is 16 amino acids. Germline CDR1 MDHEN, CDR2 SYDVKM. CDR3 nucleotides: TGTGCCAGCAGTTACCCGGGTGGTGGCCCAACCGACGAGCAGTACTTC. Protein product: CASSYPGGGPTDEQYF.

This clonotype was recorded at least ten times. J is TRBJ2-7 and V is TRBV30; D may match TRBD1 or TRBD2 (6 bases each). Trimming removed 0 bases at V and 2 bases at J, with 17 bases between. CDR1 is GTSNPN and CDR2 is SVGIG in the germline V gene (reference sequence). The CDR3 runs to 16 residues. The CDR3 region has the DNA TGTGCCTGGAGTGTTAGGGGGGTAGCGGTGACCTACGAGCAGTACTTC. Its translation: CAWSVRGVAVTYEQYF.

This clonotype was picked up many times. This CDR3 is CACLTANTGELFF. CDR3 in DNA: TGTGCCTGCCTGACAGCTAACACCGGGGAGCTGTTTTTT. J is TRBJ2-2 and V is TRBV30, with a weak D call TRBD1 (5 bases). The CDR3 is 13 residues long. Trimming shortened V by 6 bases and J by 2 bases, and 10 bases separated the two germline ends. From germline, CDR1 is GTSNPN and CDR2 SVGIG (reference sequence).

J is TRBJ2-7 and V is TRBV6-1, with a weak D call TRBD1 (5 bases). The CDR3 is 13 amino acids. Per germline, CDR1 MNHNS and CDR2 SASEGT. V lost 5 bases and J 6 bases, leaving 14 bases between the germline ends. For the CDR3, the DNA is TGTGCCAGCAGTTCAAACACAGGATCCGAGCAGTACTTC. Amino acid sequence: CASSSNTGSEQYF.

This chain uses TRBV7-2 with TRBJ2-1; 7 bases match TRBD1. The ends lost 6 bases at V and 0 bases at J; junction bases unmatched: 5. The CDR3 extends over 15 amino acids. Germline CDR1 SGHTA, CDR2 FQGNSA. For the CDR3, the DNA is TGTGCCAGCAGAGACCACAGGGGCTCCTACAATGAGCAGTTCTTC. The encoded protein is CASRDHRGSYNEQFF.

The sample holds many counts of this clonotype. The chain carries TRBV18 and TRBJ1-5; 9 positions agree with TRBD1. The ends lost 5 bases at V and 5 bases at J; junction bases unmatched: 4. CDR3 size: 14 residues. In germline, CDR1 is KGHSH, CDR2 LQKENI. CDR3 DNA: TGTGCCAGCTCATCTCGACAGGGGGATCAGCCCCAGCATTTT. As protein: CASSSRQGDQPQHF.